Listed below are T cell receptor beta chains from one sample, sequenced in a study of blood T cell repertoires in COVID-19. Only in-frame clones appear in the TCRdb table, and some are missing; sequencing was by immunoSEQ multiplex PCR. The sample has about 300,000 clones, about 85% seen once. Material for sequencing was PBMCs or T cells enriched from blood (not recorded which). The origin of the receptors is a woman between 25 and 40 years old who had recovered from COVID-19. Both conserved end residues are part of each CDR3. A D gene is named only where the DNA matches it firmly. Rows may omit the clone size; those that give it use once, few, many or a size class.

abundance,d_gene,j_gene,len,v_gene,CDR3nt,CDR3aa
-,TRBD1,TRBJ1-2,13,TRBV5-1,TGCGCCAGCAGCGTGGACAGGGGTGTGGGCTACACCTTC,CASSVDRGVGYTF
-,TRBD1,TRBJ1-1,18,TRBV4-1,TGCGCCAGCAGCCAACTCCTTACAGGGGCGTGGACGAACACTGAAGCTTTCTTT,CASSQLLTGAWTNTEAFF
-,-,TRBJ1-3,14,TRBV19,TGTGCCAGTAGTCCCCATGAGGTTGGAAACACCATATATTTT,CASSPHEVGNTIYF
-,-,TRBJ1-6,18,TRBV27,TGTGCCAGCAGCCGCGCCCTCCTCGGGGTATCCTATAATTCACCCCTCCACTTT,CASSRALLGVSYNSPLHF
-,TRBD1,TRBJ1-2,13,TRBV3-1/TRBV3-2,TGTGCCAGCAGCCGACAGGGGCTGGGAGGCTACACCTTC,CASSRQGLGGYTF
-,-,TRBJ1-5,17,TRBV19,TGTGCCAGTATGAGAACAGGGTTCCACCGGGAGGATCAGCCCCAGCATTTT,CASMRTGFHREDQPQHF
-,TRBD1,TRBJ1-1,14,TRBV5-4,TGTGCCAGCAGCTTGTTACAGGGGGCCGGTGAAGCTTTCTTT,CASSLLQGAGEAFF
once,-,TRBJ1-2,16,TRBV11-2,TGTGCCAGCAGCACGCCCCGGGGGTTTGTAGCCAGAGGCTACACCTTC,CASSTPRGFVARGYTF
-,-,TRBJ2-7,16,TRBV4-1,TGCGCCAGCAGCCCCCCCAGTGCCGCTTTGGGGGGCGAGCAGTACTTC,CASSPPSAALGGEQYF
-,TRBD2,TRBJ2-7,15,TRBV10-3,TGTGCCATCAGGACTAGCGGGGGGATCTCCTACGAGCAGTACTTC,CAIRTSGGISYEQYF